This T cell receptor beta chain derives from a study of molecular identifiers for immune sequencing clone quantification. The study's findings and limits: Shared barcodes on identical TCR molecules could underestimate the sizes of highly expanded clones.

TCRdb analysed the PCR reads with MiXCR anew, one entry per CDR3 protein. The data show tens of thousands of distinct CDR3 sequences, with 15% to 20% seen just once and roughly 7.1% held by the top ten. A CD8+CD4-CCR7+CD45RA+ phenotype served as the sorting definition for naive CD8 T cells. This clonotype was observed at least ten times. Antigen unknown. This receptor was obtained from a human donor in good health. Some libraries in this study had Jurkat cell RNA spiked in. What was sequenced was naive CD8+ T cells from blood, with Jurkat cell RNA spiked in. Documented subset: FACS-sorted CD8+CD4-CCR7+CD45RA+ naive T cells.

CDR3 sequence: CASSWGDGNQPQHF. The CDR3 nucleotides are TGTGCCAGTAGTTGGGGCGACGGCAATCAGCCCCAGCATTTT. The chain carries TRBV19 and TRBJ1-5; D is perhaps TRBD1 (5 bases). CDR3 length equals 14 residues. Germline CDR1 is LNHDA and CDR2 is SQIVND (reference sequence). Trimming stripped 5 bases from V and 2 bases from J, with 10 bases between.